The 9 T cell receptor beta chains below all came from one sample that was sequenced in a study of blood T cell repertoires in acute mononucleosis. Study-wide findings and caveats: GLC-BM selection appeared to involve both TCR alpha and beta chains.

The time point was: acute infectious mononucleosis, at clinical presentation within 2 weeks of symptom onset (visit 1). This table comes from immunoSEQ multiplex PCR, and its TCRdb copy is limited to in-frame clones, with some not included. The data show several hundred clones, roughly two fifths seen once. Material: EBV GLC epitope tetramer+ CD8+ T cells sorted from PBMCs, obtained during acute infectious mononucleosis. Subset specified: CD8 T cells binding tetramer with EBV BMLF1 280-288 peptide (GLC-BM). The receptors were gathered from a man aged 18 to 35 with infectious mononucleosis caused by EBV.

This clone was recorded a few times. V and J are TRBV14 and TRBJ2-1, with 7 bases lining up with TRBD2. The V segment lost 6 bases and the J segment 5 bases; nucleotides outside the gene matches: 16. The CDR3 runs 17 residues. CDR1 SGHDN and CDR2 FVKESK come from the germline V gene. CDR3 in DNA: TGTGCCAGCAGGCTACGAGGGAGGGGAATCGTCAACAATGAGCAGTTCTTC. Translation gives CASRLRGRGIVNNEQFF.

Many counts were recorded for this clone. A read error likely explains this, since a far larger clone differs by one base. This same CDR3 is encoded by further DNA sequences in the sample. The chain combines TRBV29-1 with TRBJ1-4, with a weak D call TRBD1 (6 bases). CDR1 and CDR2 (germline): SQVTM, ANQGSEA. The germline V and J ends were trimmed by 7 bases and 2 bases, with 14 bases remaining between them. This CDR3 is built from 14 residues. CDR3 nucleotides: TGCAGCGGTGGCGCCGGGGGCACTAATGAAAAACTGTTTTTT. Translation: CSGGAGGTNEKLFF.

In the case of this clone: One junction end does not reproduce the germline sequence, and a read error may be involved. The V and J genes are TRBV9 and TRBJ1-4; D not certain. Germline lookup yields CDR1 SGDLS and CDR2 YYNGEE. This CDR3 spans 16 amino acids. This chain's CDR3 is CASSDGQVGTNEKLFF. CDR3 coding DNA: TGTGCCAGCAGCGACGGGCAAGTTGGAACTAATGAAAAGCTGTTTTTT.

This clone was found a few times. A read error likely explains this, since a far larger clone differs by one base. This chain links TRBV29-1 with TRBJ1-4; D is perhaps TRBD1 (6 bases). CDR1 is SQVTM and CDR2 is ANQGSEA in the germline V gene. This CDR3 contains 14 residues. The CDR3 nucleotides are TGCAGCGTTGGCGCCGGGGGCACTAATGTAAAACTGTTTTTT. Translating gives CSVGAGGTNVKLFF.

About this clone: Given a far larger clone just one base away, this is likely a sequencing read error. The chain combines TRBV28 with TRBJ2-7; 7 nucleotides match TRBD1. The last part of the DNA fits TRBJ2-1 better; the J call may be wrong. The germline V gene has CDR1 MDHEN and CDR2 SYDVKM. This CDR3 is 16 amino acids long. Here the CDR3 DNA reads TGTGCCAGCAGTTTTCCCAGGGGGATCTCTTACAATGAGCAGTTCTTC. It yields the protein CASSFPRGISYNEQFF.

There are a few counts of this clone. Only one base separates this from a far larger clonotype, so it likely reflects a read error. The chain links TRBV9 to TRBJ1-4, with D uncertain. The CDR3 sequence is 16 residues long. CDR1 SGDLS and CDR2 YYNGEE come from the germline V gene. V lost 3 bases and J 0 bases, leaving 12 bases between the germline ends. The CDR3 region is CASSDVQVATNEKLFF. CDR3 nucleotides: TGTGCCAGCAGCGACGTACAAGTTGCAACTAATGAAAAACTGTTTTTT.

Comments on this clone: The DNA is omitted, as the CDR3 cannot be located on it reliably, and the CDR3 follows TCRdb's listing. The chain employs TRBV29-1 and TRBJ1-4. Germline V CDR1 and CDR2: SQVTM, ANQGSEA. The CDR3 spans 14 amino acids, including both terminal residues. The CDR3 sequence: CRLAPGALMKNCFF.

Comment on this clone: A far larger clone lies a single base away; this is likely a read error. The chain joins TRBV9 to TRBJ1-4; D possibly corresponds to TRBD1 (5 bases). This CDR3 is built from 16 residues. Per germline, CDR1 SGDLS and CDR2 YYNGEE. CDR3 sequence: CASSDGQVATNVKLFF. In DNA, the CDR3 is TGTGCCAGCAGCGACGGACAAGTTGCAACTAATGTAAAACTGTTTTTT. The full variable domain, rest sourced from reference TRBV9 and TRBJ1-4, is DSGVTQTPKHLITATGQRVTLRCSPRSGDLSVYWYQQSLDQGLQFLIQYYNGEERAKGNILERFSAQQFPDLHSELNLSSLELGDSALYFCASSDGQVATNVKLFFGSGTQLSVL.

This clone has only a few counts. The rearrangement uses TRBV9 and TRBJ1-4, with 7 bases lining up with TRBD1. Germline CDR1 is SGDLS and CDR2 is YYNGEE. The CDR3 contains 16 residues. V shed 8 bases, J shed 4 bases, and the junction held 14 bases outside the gene matches. CDR3 nucleotides: TGTGCCAGTCGCGCCCCATCAGACAGGGATAATGAAAAACTGTTTTTT. Translating it yields CASRAPSDRDNEKLFF.